One sample yielded the 3 T cell receptor beta chains listed below, sequenced in a study of Tregs in tolerant kidney transplant recipients. The assay was immunoSEQ multiplex PCR, and TCRdb's table has in-frame clones only and misses some. This repertoire includes roughly 50,000 clones. The sample consisted of CD4+ T cells from blood, taken before the transplant. The receptor set was obtained from a human donor who received a combined kidney and bone marrow transplant.

Points on this clone: The read ends 3 residues shy of where the CDR3 ends; the end is completed using the germline J gene. J is TRBJ2-2 and V is TRBV5-1; 8 bases are a match to TRBD2. CDR1 and CDR2 from the germline V gene are SGHRS and YFSETQ. Germline trimming cut 0 bases from V and 1 base from J; bases unmatched to any gene: 11. The CDR3 spans 19 residues. The CDR3 region is CASSLAQVRLAQNTGELFF. CDR3 DNA, as far as it was read: TGCGCCAGCAGCTTGGCCCAGGTCAGACTAGCGCAGAACACCGGGGAG.

Comments on this clone: Read coverage stops 3 residues before the CDR3 terminus; the germline J gene supplies the remainder. J is TRBJ1-2 and V is TRBV6-1; possibly TRBD1 for D (5 bases). This CDR3 has 14 amino acids. Looked up from germline, CDR1 is MNHNS and CDR2 is SASEGT. V lost 2 bases, J lost 7 bases, and 14 bases lay in between. CDR3 in amino acids: CASSELSGSGGYTF. The DNA read from the CDR3 is TGTGCCAGCAGTGAACTGTCAGGGTCGGGTGGC.

For this clone: The read ends 3 residues early relative to the CDR3; the germline J gene fills the gap. This chain uses TRBV7-9 with TRBJ1-1; D is perhaps TRBD1 (6 bases). Germline CDR1 reads SEHNR; CDR2 reads FQNEAQ (reference sequence). CDR3 length equals 13 residues. Trimming took 5 bases from V and 5 from J, leaving 12 bases between them. CDR3 bases read: TGTGCCAGCAGCCCTGGGACAACGACTGAA. Protein sequence: CASSPGTTTE. The full CDR3 protein reads CASSPGTTTEAFF.